The 5 T cell receptor beta chains below come from one sample, sequenced in a study of T cell repertoires in cytomegalovirus infection. Their target antigens are unknown. Via MiXCR, TCRdb re-called the reads, giving one row per CDR3 protein. The sample carries fewer than 950,000 distinct CDR3 sequences, about 33% recorded once. The sequencing used cultured CD8+ T cells from PBMCs, collected from culture after CMV antigen stimulation. These receptors all stem from a human donor in good health (CMV status not recorded). Some clones in this sample may be carry-over from other donors' samples.

Written as DNA, the CDR3 is TGTGCCAGCAGACCCACCCCCGGGACAGACAATGAGCAGTTCTTC. It specifies CASRPTPGTDNEQFF. The chain employs TRBV6-5 and TRBJ2-1; 7 bases match TRBD1. The CDR3 extends over 15 amino acids. Germline V gene data show CDR1 as MNHEY and CDR2 as SVGAGI. Germline trimming cut 6 bases from V and 5 bases from J; bases unmatched to any gene: 10.

The chain employs TRBV10-3 and TRBJ2-7; no firm D call. This CDR3 region has 12 residues. V was shortened by 2 bases and J by 2 bases, with 4 bases between the two germline ends. Looked up from germline, CDR1 is ENHRY and CDR2 is SYGVKD. The CDR3 coding sequence is TGTGCCATCAGTGAGGGAACCTACGAGCAGTACGTC. This codes for CAISEGTYEQYV.

This clonotype came up a few times. The chain employs TRBV19 and TRBJ1-5; D might be TRBD1 (5 bases). CDR1 is LNHDA, CDR2 SQIVND, per germline (reference sequence). V gave up 5 bases and J gave up 3 bases, with 17 bases separating them. This CDR3 spans 16 amino acids. CDR3 bases: TGTGCCAGTAGTCCGGTTCTGGACATCTACAATCAGCCCCAGCATTTT. Its protein is CASSPVLDIYNQPQHF.

This chain joins TRBV29-1 and TRBJ1-2; the D gene is possibly TRBD1 (6 bases). The CDR3 runs 13 residues. Per the germline V gene, CDR1 is SQVTM and CDR2 is ANQGSEA. Trimming stripped 1 base from V and 9 bases from J, with 15 bases between. The CDR3 region is CSVEVTGSGSYTF. The CDR3, as DNA: TGCAGCGTTGAAGTAACAGGGTCGGGTAGCTACACCTTC.

This clonotype was observed a few times. The chain uses TRBV7-6 and TRBJ1-1; D possibly corresponds to TRBD1 (5 bases). V gave up 5 bases and J gave up 4 bases, with 11 bases separating them. The CDR3 runs 13 residues. Germline CDR1 SGHVS, CDR2 FNYEAQ. The CDR3 bases are TGTGCCAGCAGCCTTACAGGTTTCACTGAAGCTTTCTTT. It translates to CASSLTGFTEAFF. Combining the CDR3 with reference TRBV7-6 and TRBJ1-1 gives the whole variable domain GAGVSQSPRYKVTKRGQDVALRCDPISGHVSLYWYRQALGQGPEFLTYFNYEAQQDKSGLPNDRFSAERPEGSISTLTIQRTEQRDSAMYRCASSLTGFTEAFFGQGTRLTVV.